Listed here are 29 T cell receptor beta chains from one sample, sequenced in a study of cytomegalovirus exposure and HLA in healthy donors. In the PCR, 60 Vbeta and 13 Jbeta primers were used. Only in-frame clones appear in the TCRdb table, and some are missing; sequencing was by immunoSEQ multiplex PCR. Here the sample spans around 170,000 clones, over 75% being singletons. Material for sequencing was PBMCs. All receptors come from a man aged 45-60 years in good health and CMV-seronegative.

CDR3 in DNA: TGTGCCATCACCTCCGGACTAGCGGCGAACACCGGGGAGCTGTTTTTT. The encoded protein is CAITSGLAANTGELFF. The chain carries TRBV10-3 and TRBJ2-2; the match to TRBD2 covers 10 bases. With 7 bases clipped from V and 0 bases from J, the junction kept 5 bases outside the gene matches. The CDR3 runs to 16 residues. The germline V gene has CDR1 ENHRY and CDR2 SYGVKD.

This chain links TRBV6-1 with TRBJ1-2, with 7 bases matching TRBD1. CDR1 and CDR2 from the germline V gene are MNHNS and SASEGT. V lost 5 bases to trimming and J lost 8 bases; unmatched junction nucleotides: 8. CDR3 length: 13 amino acids. CDR3 amino acids: CASSFEGAIGYTF. In DNA, the CDR3 is TGTGCCAGCAGTTTCGAGGGGGCAATCGGCTACACCTTC.

This clone occurred once. V gene TRBV11-2 combines with J gene TRBJ2-7; D remains unclear. The V gene's germline CDR1 is SGHAT and CDR2 FQNNGV. There are 11 residues in the CDR3. V gave up 5 bases and J gave up 3 bases, with 5 bases separating them. The CDR3 DNA sequence: TGTGCCAGCAGCACAAACTACGAGCAGTACTTC. Residues: CASSTNYEQYF.

The table lists this clone with a few counts. The chain recombines TRBV6-6 with TRBJ2-7; D is possibly TRBD1 (5 bases). Trimming left V 4 bases short and J 5 bases short, with 18 bases between. Germline CDR1 MNHNY, CDR2 SVGAGI (reference sequence). CDR3 length: 15 residues. The chain's CDR3 is CASSSPGRVRNEQYF. DNA for the CDR3: TGTGCCAGCAGTTCTCCCGGCAGGGTAAGGAACGAGCAGTACTTC.

This clone was recorded once. The chain uses TRBV20-1 and TRBJ1-1, with D tentatively TRBD1 (6 bases). The CDR3 extends over 9 amino acids. CDR1 is DFQATT and CDR2 is SNEGSKA in the germline V gene (reference sequence). DNA for the CDR3: TGCAGCACAGGGACCGAAGCTTTCTTT. As protein: CSTGTEAFF.

The J gene is TRBJ2-5, the V gene TRBV9; TRBD1 agrees at 7 bases. From germline, CDR1 is SGDLS and CDR2 YYNGEE. V was pared by 0 bases and J by 4 bases, with 9 bases of the junction left unmatched. The CDR3 sequence is 16 residues long. This chain's CDR3 is CASSVESEGARETQYF. The CDR3 DNA follows: TGTGCCAGCAGCGTAGAGTCCGAGGGGGCGAGAGAGACCCAGTACTTC.

CDR3 sequence: CASSAGAGGDYGYTF. The DNA of the CDR3 is TGTGCCAGCAGCGCCGGTGCAGGGGGCGACTATGGCTACACCTTC. This chain links TRBV9 with TRBJ1-2; 8 bases are a match to TRBD1. Germline assignment: CDR1 SGDLS and CDR2 YYNGEE. The CDR3 is 15 residues long. The ends lost 3 bases at V and 3 bases at J; junction bases unmatched: 7.

This clone was counted between two and nine times. The rearrangement links TRBV4-1 to TRBJ2-1; 10 bases agree with TRBD2. Per the germline V gene, CDR1 is MGHRA and CDR2 is YSYEKL. The CDR3 is 16 residues long. Trimming took 4 bases from V and 0 from J; bases not matched to a gene: 3. The CDR3 region is CASSPIAGGSYNEQFF. In DNA, the CDR3 is TGCGCCAGCAGCCCCATAGCGGGGGGCTCCTACAATGAGCAGTTCTTC.

The V and J genes are TRBV19 and TRBJ1-2; D is uncertain. Germline V CDR1 and CDR2: LNHDA, SQIVND (reference sequence). The CDR3 is made up of 13 amino acids. V lost 5 bases, J lost 6 bases, and 13 bases lay in between. The CDR3 spells CASSPPNRDGYTF. DNA of the CDR3: TGTGCCAGTAGTCCCCCGAACCGAGATGGCTACACCTTC.

The chain joins TRBV30 to TRBJ1-1; TRBD1 agrees at 10 bases. With 2 bases clipped from V and 2 bases from J, the junction kept 5 bases outside the gene matches. The CDR3 covers 15 residues. From germline, CDR1 is GTSNPN and CDR2 SVGIG (reference sequence). The CDR3 DNA sequence: TGTGCCTGGAGTCAAGGGACAGGGGTAAACACTGAAGCTTTCTTT. Protein: CAWSQGTGVNTEAFF. Supplemented by reference TRBV30 and TRBJ1-1, the full variable domain reads SQTIHQWPATLVQPVGSPLSLECTVEGTSNPNLYWYRQAAGRGLQLLFYSVGIGQISSEVPQNLSASRPQDRQFILSSKKLLLSDSGFYLCAWSQGTGVNTEAFFGQGTRLTVV.

This chain connects TRBV4-3 to TRBJ2-5; possibly TRBD2 for D (5 bases). The CDR3 runs to 15 residues. V shed 0 bases and J shed 6 bases, with 14 bases lying between them. Germline CDR1 reads LGHNA; CDR2 reads YSLEER. CDR3 nucleotides: TGCGCCAGCAGCCAAGATCGGACGGGGAAGAAGACCCAGTACTTC. Protein sequence: CASSQDRTGKKTQYF.

This clone has only one observation. The gene calls are TRBV27 and TRBJ2-5; TRBD1 matches at 8 bases. The J call may be mistaken, given a closer DNA end match to TRBJ2-7. Germline CDR1 MNHEY, CDR2 SMNVEV (reference sequence). This CDR3 is 15 amino acids long. The DNA for the CDR3 is TGTGCCAGCAGTTTGACTGACAGGGGCTCCTACGAGCAGTACTTC. It yields the protein CASSLTDRGSYEQYF.

The chain recombines TRBV7-2 with TRBJ2-5; D may be TRBD2 (6 bases). TRBJ2-7 matches the DNA end more closely, so the J call is doubtful. The CDR3 extends over 13 amino acids. CDR1 SGHTA and CDR2 FQGNSA come from the germline V gene. CDR3 sequence (DNA): TGTGCCAGCAGCTTGTCAGGGAGGTACGAGCAGTACTTC. Its protein product is CASSLSGRYEQYF.

This clone has only a few counts. This chain connects TRBV11-2 to TRBJ2-7, with D maybe TRBD2 (5 bases). Germline CDR1 is SGHAT and CDR2 is FQNNGV. V lost 5 bases, J lost 5 bases, and 10 bases lay in between. The CDR3 contains 12 residues. CDR3 nucleotides: TGTGCCAGCAGCCGGAGGTTTGACGAGCAGTACTTC. Translated: CASSRRFDEQYF. Full variable domain (rest looked up from reference TRBV11-2 and TRBJ2-7): EAGVAQSPRYKIIEKRQSVAFWCNPISGHATLYWYQQILGQGPKLLIQFQNNGVVDDSQLPKDRFSAERLKGVDSTLKIQPAKLEDSAVYLCASSRRFDEQYFGPGTRLTVT.

The chain couples TRBV2 to TRBJ2-5, with D possibly TRBD2 on 5 matching bases. Germline V gene data show CDR1 as SNHLY and CDR2 as FYNNEI. V was cut by 4 bases and J by 5 bases, with 8 bases left in between. CDR3 size: 12 residues. CDR3 in amino acids: CASSGGGETQYF. Here the CDR3 DNA reads TGTGCCAGCAGTGGAGGCGGGGAGACCCAGTACTTC. Full variable domain (outside the CDR3, taken from reference TRBV2 and TRBJ2-5): EPEVTQTPSHQVTQMGQEVILRCVPISNHLYFYWYRQILGQKVEFLVSFYNNEISEKSEIFDDQFSVERPDGSNFTLKIRSTKLEDSAMYFCASSGGGETQYFGPGTRLLVL.

This clone was observed a handful of times. The CDR3 DNA reads TGTGCCAGCAGCACGCGGGGGGCAGGGGGAACAAACTATGGCTACACCTTC. Translating gives CASSTRGAGGTNYGYTF. The chain couples TRBV9 to TRBJ1-2; 7 bases match TRBD1. The CDR3 runs 17 residues. Germline V gene sequence: CDR1 SGDLS, CDR2 YYNGEE. After removal of 4 bases from V and 2 bases from J, the junction contained 14 bases not matched to a gene.

V usage is TRBV2 and J usage is TRBJ1-2; unclear D gene. V lost 4 bases to trimming and J lost 1 base, with 7 bases between them. This CDR3 has 13 amino acids. Germline CDR1 and CDR2: SNHLY and FYNNEI. The CDR3 here is CASSGQFNYGYTF. CDR3 nucleotide sequence: TGTGCCAGCAGTGGACAATTTAACTATGGCTACACCTTC.

This rearrangement joins TRBV7-2 to TRBJ2-2, with D perhaps TRBD2 (6 bases). The germline gives CDR1 SGHTA, CDR2 FQGNSA. The CDR3 runs 16 residues. Trimming shortened V by 1 base and J by 6 bases, and 15 bases separated the two germline ends. The CDR3 spells CASSLVASARPGELFF. DNA of the CDR3: TGTGCCAGCAGCTTAGTTGCTAGCGCCAGGCCCGGGGAGCTGTTTTTT.

CDR3 protein: CASSTRTANTEAFF. The DNA for the CDR3 is TGTGCCAGCAGCACACGGACAGCGAACACTGAAGCTTTCTTT. V usage is TRBV7-2 and J usage is TRBJ1-1, with D possibly matching TRBD1 (6 bases). The CDR3 loop spans 14 amino acids. Trimming took 5 bases from V and 1 from J, leaving 11 bases between them. CDR1 SGHTA and CDR2 FQGNSA come from the germline V gene.

The gene calls are TRBV9 and TRBJ2-3, with TRBD1 identical over 10 bases. This CDR3 comprises 15 residues. The germline V gene encodes CDR1 SGDLS and CDR2 YYNGEE. With V trimmed by 4 bases and J by 5 bases, 7 bases remained unmatched. The CDR3 spells CASSFRQGAGDTQYF. The DNA for the CDR3 is TGTGCCAGCAGCTTCCGACAGGGGGCGGGAGATACGCAGTATTTT. The whole variable domain, remainder taken from reference TRBV9 and TRBJ2-3, is DSGVTQTPKHLITATGQRVTLRCSPRSGDLSVYWYQQSLDQGLQFLIQYYNGEERAKGNILERFSAQQFPDLHSELNLSSLELGDSALYFCASSFRQGAGDTQYFGPGTRLTVL.

The chain links TRBV4-1 to TRBJ1-4; possibly TRBD1 for D (5 bases). V was cut by 4 bases and J by 2 bases, with 14 bases left in between. The V gene's germline CDR1 is MGHRA and CDR2 YSYEKL. The CDR3 is 16 amino acids. The CDR3, as DNA: TGCGCCAGCAGCCCCGGCCGGGGGACGACTAATGAAAAACTGTTTTTT. This sequence encodes CASSPGRGTTNEKLFF.

The chain joins TRBV4-2 to TRBJ1-2; D is possibly TRBD1 (5 bases). Deletions cut 0 bases from V and 6 bases from J, with 14 bases between. From germline, CDR1 is LGHNA and CDR2 YNFKEQ. CDR3 length: 15 amino acids. CDR3 protein: CASSQEAPRVDGYTF. The DNA of the CDR3 is TGTGCCAGCAGCCAAGAGGCACCCAGGGTTGATGGCTACACCTTC.

Comments on this clone: A junction boundary mismatches the germline segment, possibly from a read error. This chain connects TRBV7-9 to TRBJ2-3; 9 positions match TRBD2. This CDR3 region has 15 residues. Germline V gene lookup returns CDR1 SEHNR and CDR2 FQNEAQ (reference sequence). The CDR3 nucleotides are TGTTCCAGCAGCTTAGCAGCGGGGGGCCCAGATACGCAGTATTTT. Protein sequence: CSSSLAAGGPDTQYF.

The rearrangement uses TRBV6-5 and TRBJ1-6; 7 bases fit TRBD1. The junction had 10 bases not matched to a gene; V was cut back by 7 bases and J by 10 bases. There are 14 residues in the CDR3. Per germline, CDR1 MNHEY and CDR2 SVGAGI. The CDR3 nucleotides read TGTGCCAGCAAGATTGAGACAGGGAGGTCACCCCTCCACTTT. Translating it yields CASKIETGRSPLHF.

The CDR3 sequence: CASSAGQGYEQYF. CDR3 in DNA: TGCGCCAGCAGCGCAGGACAGGGGTACGAGCAGTACTTC. The rearrangement uses TRBV5-1 and TRBJ2-7; 9 bases are shared with TRBD1. CDR3 length equals 13 residues. CDR1 is SGHRS, CDR2 YFSETQ, per germline. The V and J ends lost 4 bases and 4 bases, in that order; junction bases with no gene match: 3.

The rearrangement links TRBV5-1 to TRBJ1-6; D unresolved. V lost 0 bases to trimming and J lost 6 bases, with 19 bases between them. The germline CDR1 and CDR2 sequences are SGHRS and YFSETQ. This CDR3 has 18 residues. CDR3 sequence (DNA): TGCGCCAGCAGCTTGGCTTTTCCACGCGGAGGGTCTAATTCACCCCTCCACTTT. Translation gives CASSLAFPRGGSNSPLHF. Full variable domain (missing parts from reference TRBV5-1 and TRBJ1-6): KAGVTQTPRYLIKTRGQQVTLSCSPISGHRSVSWYQQTPGQGLQFLFEYFSETQRNKGNFPGRFSGRQFSNSRSEMNVSTLELGDSALYLCASSLAFPRGGSNSPLHFGNGTRLTVT.

The rearrangement uses TRBV5-1 and TRBJ2-3; perhaps TRBD2 as D (5 bases). Germline V lookup: CDR1 SGHRS, CDR2 YFSETQ. CDR3 length equals 14 residues. V dropped 1 base and J dropped 4 bases, with 10 bases sitting between them. The CDR3 DNA follows: TGCGCCAGCAGCTTGTCCCAGGAGGCAGATACGCAGTATTTT. Translating gives CASSLSQEADTQYF.

This clone was seen a few times. This chain uses TRBV4-3 with TRBJ2-2, with D possibly TRBD2 on 7 matching bases. The length of the CDR3 is 15 residues. Trimming stripped 2 bases from V and 4 bases from J, with 11 bases between. CDR1 and CDR2 from the germline V gene are LGHNA and YSLEER. CDR3 protein: CASSQRRGPTGELFF. CDR3 nucleotide sequence: TGCGCCAGCAGCCAACGGCGGGGGCCCACCGGGGAGCTGTTTTTT.

The chain has TRBV5-1 and TRBJ2-7; 10 bases align to TRBD2. Trimming removed 4 bases from V and 4 bases from J; junction bases left unmatched: 8. Per germline, CDR1 SGHRS and CDR2 YFSETQ. The CDR3 contains 15 residues. CDR3 sequence: CASSPQRGGFYEQYF. For the CDR3, the DNA is TGCGCCAGCAGCCCCCAGCGGGGGGGCTTTTACGAGCAGTACTTC.